What follows are 4 T cell receptor beta chains derived from one specimen sequenced in a study of spatial heterogeneity in lung cancer (dated by TCRdb to the late 2010s). What the time point label conveys for this sample: sample taken at primary tumor resection. Libraries were prepared through 5' RACE. The sequencer was a NextSeq 500. The public reads were quality trimmed at Q25 with fastp and then assembled into clones with MiXCR by TCRdb, keeping productive beta chains. Each record represents a unique CDR3 protein, reported with the most common genes and DNA among its rows. The sample table contains roughly 80,000 distinct CDR3 sequences; only one count was recorded for roughly 8% of them. The ten largest clones add up to roughly 7% of the sample. This specimen was PBMCs, taken at surgery. The source of these receptors is a male donor with early-stage non-small cell lung cancer.

This chain links TRBV5-6 with TRBJ2-5; 8 bases map to TRBD1. After removal of 4 bases from V and 6 bases from J, the junction contained 5 bases not matched to a gene. Germline lookup yields CDR1 SGHDT and CDR2 YYEEEE. The CDR3 is made up of 13 amino acids. CDR3 bases: TGTGCCAGCAGCGGGAGGACAGGGAAGACCCAGTACTTC. It encodes CASSGRTGKTQYF.

This rearrangement joins TRBV24-1 to TRBJ2-2; 7 bases are shared with TRBD2. V was clipped by 3 bases and J by 0 bases; unmatched bases: 3. Per germline, CDR1 KGHDR and CDR2 SFDVKD. CDR3 length: 16 residues. CDR3 in amino acids: CATSDQTSTNTGELFF. DNA for the CDR3: TGTGCCACCAGTGATCAGACTAGCACGAACACCGGGGAGCTGTTTTTT.

This clonotype has ten or more counts. V and J are TRBV4-1 and TRBJ2-5; TRBD2 matches at 14 bases. Germline CDR1 MGHRA, CDR2 YSYEKL. Unmatched junction bases numbered 6, after V lost 4 bases and J lost 5 bases. The CDR3 covers 16 residues. Here the CDR3 DNA reads TGCGCCAGCAGCCCGGGGACTAGCGGGAGTTGGGAGACCCAGTACTTC. It codes for CASSPGTSGSWETQYF.

The chain recombines TRBV19 with TRBJ2-3; D is tentatively TRBD1 or TRBD2 (6 bases each). Trimming removed 7 bases from V and 2 bases from J, with 10 bases in between. Germline-derived CDR1 and CDR2 are LNHDA and SQIVND (reference sequence). The CDR3 has 13 amino acids. CDR3 coding DNA: TGTGCCAGTATCGGGGGCAACACAGATACGCAGTATTTT. Translated, it gives CASIGGNTDTQYF.